These T cell receptor beta chains were read from a single sample in a study of T cell responses to AZD1222 COVID-19 vaccine. Method: immunoSEQ multiplex PCR; TCRdb's copy keeps in-frame clones and lacks some. The table shows about 160,000 clones, with 75% to 95% occurring only once. The input for sequencing was peripheral blood, taken on day 0 of AZD1222 vaccination. The receptors were sampled from an adult in good health. Each CDR3 is given with its conserved first and last residue. Fields, in order: V gene, D gene, J gene, clone size, CDR3 DNA, CDR3 protein. A D gene is named only where the DNA matches it firmly. Size is omitted from some rows. Given values are once, few, many or a class for expanded clones.

TRBV7-3	TRBD2	TRBJ2-5	.	TGTGCCAGCAGCTCCACGGCGGGGGTAGGAGAGACCCAGTACTTC	CASSSTAGVGETQYF
TRBV2	.	TRBJ2-7	.	TGTGCCAGCAGTGGTGACAGGCACAACGAGCAGTACTTC	CASSGDRHNEQYF
TRBV5-1	.	TRBJ1-1	.	TGCGCCAGCAGGCTACAGGAGAACACTGAAGCTTTCTTT	CASRLQENTEAFF
TRBV24-1	.	TRBJ1-2	.	TGTGCCACCAGTGATCCCCTATGGGGCTACACCTTC	CATSDPLWGYTF
TRBV27	TRBD2	TRBJ2-7	.	TGTGCCAGCAGCGGGGGGGGTGACGAGCAGTACTTC	CASSGGGDEQYF
TRBV7-3	TRBD2	TRBJ2-1	.	TGTGCCAGCAGCTTAGATAGGACTAGTGGCTTTGATGAGCAGTTCTTC	CASSLDRTSGFDEQFF
TRBV5-1	TRBD2	TRBJ2-3	once	TGCGCCAGCAGCCTGTTAGCGGGAGGGCTGGCAGATACGCAGTATTTT	CASSLLAGGLADTQYF
TRBV7-2	.	TRBJ2-7	.	TGTGCCAGCAGCCTTTTGGAGGTCTACGAGCAGTACTTC	CASSLLEVYEQYF
TRBV4-1	TRBD2	TRBJ2-7	.	TGCGCCAGCAGCCAAGGTTGGGGCGGGGGCTACGAGCAGTACTTC	CASSQGWGGGYEQYF
TRBV18	.	TRBJ2-7	.	TGTGCCAGCTCACCAACAGGGCAGGTCGAGCAGTACTTC	CASSPTGQVEQYF